This T cell receptor beta chain was recorded in a study of blood T cell repertoires in COVID-19. Study information: Samples representing acute and convalescent COVID-19 were sourced from the United States, Italy and Spain. In each case, the material was cDNA or gDNA derived from T cells, B-cell-depleted T cells, or PBMCs.

Germline lookup yields CDR1 SQVTM and CDR2 ANQGSEA. V shed 1 base and J 4 bases; nucleotides not matched to a gene: 6. There are 14 residues in the CDR3. Study processing details: Reference gene primer amplification in the assay estimated nucleated cell counts. The protocol was immunoSEQ multiplex PCR, while the TCRdb copy is restricted to in-frame clones and leaves out a portion. D and trimming were read from the DNA, whereas the V and J calls and clone size are those reported in that table. The sample records 100,000 to 150,000 clones, more than 70% being singletons. Specimen: peripheral blood. The clonotype was recovered from a man between 60 and 70 years old with acute or convalescent COVID-19. The chain couples TRBV29-1 to TRBJ1-2, with 7 nucleotides matching TRBD1. In nucleotides, the CDR3 is TGCAGCGTTGAAGCCCCCGGACAGGTCTATGGCTACACCTTC. It yields the protein CSVEAPGQVYGYTF.